This TCR beta chain is from a study of regulatory T cells in long-lasting Graves disease. About the research overall: Persistent Graves' disease required over 5 years of antithyroid drugs and positive TSH receptor antibodies.

General study points: The number of shared public clonotypes was higher in persistent patients (about 3,000) than new patients (roughly 970). Peripheral blood, not thyroid tissue, was the sole material studied. Among samples with persistent disease, TRBV28, TRBJ1-2 and TRBJ2-5 were favored.

This CDR3 has 15 amino acids. Trimming pared 0 bases from V and 1 base from J, leaving 10 bases between. Germline lookup yields CDR1 SGHNT and CDR2 YYREEE (reference sequence). On this clonotype itself: What it binds is unknown.

The time point: persistent/refractory GD, antithyroid drugs over 5 years with positive TRAb. From PBMCs, RNA was extracted and then used to make the TCR library. According to the study, TCR beta libraries were built with iRepertoire HTBI primers and CDR3-region Arm-PCR. TCRdb recomputed calls from the multiplex PCR reads with MiXCR, one row per CDR3 protein. The table records roughly 400,000 distinct CDR3 sequences, around 20% of them present only once. The TCR comes from a female donor with Graves disease. V and J are TRBV5-4 and TRBJ1-1; no reliable D call. Source: peripheral blood mononuclear cells (PBMCs), taken when the disease was refractory, from a patient treated with antithyroid drugs. The CDR3, as DNA: TGTGCCAGCAGCTTGGGGCCTTTAGGGAACACTGAAGCTTTCTTT. This codes for CASSLGPLGNTEAFF.